This T cell receptor beta chain appears in the sequencing data of a study of shared clonotypes between healthy human individuals. Study-wide results and caveats: Sequencing depth was predicted to influence how clonotypes are shared among donors.

Trimming cost V 8 bases and J 1 base, with 6 bases left between them. CDR3 length: 11 amino acids. Germline V gene sequence: CDR1 SNHLY, CDR2 FYNNEI. TCRdb's copy holds only in-frame clones and misses some; the assay was immunoSEQ multiplex PCR. The data show some 2,500,000 clones, roughly 90% seen once. As for this clone: Its antigen is as yet unknown. Other DNA sequences in the same sample also yield this CDR3.

V usage is TRBV2 and J usage is TRBJ2-7; D unresolved. Material: naive CD4+ T cells from PBMCs. Subset here: CD45RA+ positively selected. The receptor was derived from a man aged 18 to 30 in good health. Some clones in this sample may be carry-over from other donors' samples. The chain's CDR3 is CASGLSYEQYF. The CDR3 DNA follows: TGTGCCAGCGGCTTGTCCTACGAGCAGTACTTC. The full variable domain, its missing parts supplied by reference TRBV2 and TRBJ2-7, is EPEVTQTPSHQVTQMGQEVILRCVPISNHLYFYWYRQILGQKVEFLVSFYNNEISEKSEIFDDQFSVERPDGSNFTLKIRSTKLEDSAMYFCASGLSYEQYFGPGTRLTVT.